The subject of this entry is one TCR beta chain. Its target is unknown. This record comes from a study of cytomegalovirus exposure and HLA in healthy donors. CDR1 is ENHRY, CDR2 SYGVKD, per germline. The CDR3 runs to 12 residues. V was shortened by 6 bases and J by 8 bases, with 13 bases between the two germline ends. Study observations and caveats: Three chains tied to CMV proved CMV antigen-specific in vitro. From TCR beta sequences, most subjects' HLA-A and HLA-B alleles were reportedly predicted accurately.

The study ran its PCR with 60 Vbeta and 13 Jbeta primers. Generated by immunoSEQ multiplex PCR, the TCRdb table keeps only in-frame clones and is missing some. The table shows more than 90,000 clones, with roughly 77% occurring only once. Donors had nominal health at sampling but likely had unrecorded immune exposures. The sequence was obtained from a man in his fifties or sixties in good health and CMV-seropositive. Sequencing was carried out using PBMCs. The chain has TRBV10-3 and TRBJ1-2; D ambiguous. The CDR3 DNA sequence: TGTGCCATCAGAGGATCTGCCGGGGGCTACACCTTC. This sequence encodes CAIRGSAGGYTF.